Sequencing of this T cell receptor beta chain was carried out in a study of CD8+CD57+ T cells in acquired aplastic anemia. Trimming at V came to 0 bases and at J to 8 bases, leaving 8 bases not matched to a gene. The CDR3 length is 16 residues. The germline gives CDR1 SGHDN, CDR2 FVKESK. It was genomic DNA that served as the template for profiling TCR beta VDJ and CDR3. Each CDR3 protein is one row after TCRdb ran MiXCR on the reads. The sample consists of roughly 200,000 distinct CDR3 sequences, roughly 55% of them appearing once. Worth noting for this clonotype: The target antigen is unknown.

Findings and caveats of the study: Common to patients and controls were roughly 30 CD8+ CDR3 sequences.

The origin of this receptor is a human donor in good health. The sequencing input was sorted CD4+, CD8+, or CD8+CD57+ T cells (not recorded which) from PBMCs. This chain joins TRBV14 and TRBJ1-4, with 8 bases aligning to TRBD1. CDR3 nucleotides: TGTGCCAGCAGCCAAGATCGAATGACAGGGGAAGAAAAACTGTTTTTT. Its translation is CASSQDRMTGEEKLFF.